The TCR beta chain under discussion was sequenced for a study of OX40 agonist ivuxolimab in advanced cancers. Study-wide background: The patients received agonistic anti-OX40 (CD134) antibody ivuxolimab. People in dose escalation had one of these cancers: hepatocellular carcinoma, melanoma, renal cell or head and neck cancer.

As to this clone: Its specificity is not known.

V dropped 2 bases and J dropped 2 bases, with 12 bases sitting between them. Germline V gene lookup returns CDR1 SGHVS and CDR2 FQNEAQ. CDR3 length: 15 residues. The study, taken as a whole, reports: It was not determined which antigens were specifically recognized by the peripheral T cells that had undergone clonal expansion.

Data came from immunoSEQ multiplex PCR; TCRdb stores just in-frame clones and leaves some out. Altogether about 64,000 clones are present, about 88% being singletons, with the ten largest covering under 0.75%. The receptor was derived from an adult with an advanced solid tumor such as melanoma, head and neck, liver or kidney cancer. The genes are TRBV7-8 and TRBJ2-5; D is undetermined. Material: CD4+ or CD8+ T cells sorted from blood, obtained in a trial of the OX40 agonist ivuxolimab. The CDR3 nucleotides are TGTGCCAGCAGCTTAACTTCGGCCCCACAAGAGACCCAGTACTTC. It yields the protein CASSLTSAPQETQYF.